These 32 T cell receptor beta chains share one sample of origin, sequenced in a study of blood T cell repertoires in COVID-19. Here immunoSEQ multiplex PCR was the method, and the copy in TCRdb shows in-frame clones only, minus some. This repertoire shows 250,000 to 350,000 clones, about 88% found once; its top ten account for 2.5% to 3%. The sample consisted of PBMCs or T cells enriched from blood (not recorded which). Source of these receptors: a woman in her fifties or sixties who had recovered from COVID-19.

V gene TRBV13 combines with J gene TRBJ1-1, with 7 bases lining up with TRBD1. Germline assignment: CDR1 PRHDT and CDR2 FYEKMQ (reference sequence). The J segment lost 5 bases and the V segment lost 5 bases, leaving 14 bases of the junction unmatched. This CDR3 has 16 amino acids. This CDR3 is CASSRLEGGYRTEAFF. The DNA for the CDR3 is TGTGCCAGCAGCCGGCTCGAAGGGGGCTATAGAACTGAAGCTTTCTTT.

The chain links TRBV7-9 to TRBJ1-3; D is undetermined. V lost 1 base, J lost 0 bases, and 7 bases lay in between. Germline loops: CDR1 SEHNR, CDR2 FQNEAQ (reference sequence). This CDR3 spans 15 amino acids. CDR3 residues: CASSLVSGSGNTIYF. The CDR3 coding sequence is TGTGCCAGCAGCTTAGTATCCGGCTCTGGAAACACCATATATTTT.

This clone showed up just once. The chain has TRBV5-4 and TRBJ1-2; TRBD1 matches at 11 bases. CDR3 length: 15 amino acids. Per germline, CDR1 SGHNT and CDR2 YYREEE (reference sequence). Germline trimming cut 4 bases from V and 4 bases from J; bases unmatched to any gene: 6. In DNA, the CDR3 is TGTGCCAGCAGCGCCGGGACAGGGGGTCCCTATGGCTACACCTTC. The encoded protein is CASSAGTGGPYGYTF.

The V call is TRBV28, the J call TRBJ1-3; 8 nucleotides line up with TRBD1. Losses at the gene ends were 2 bases for V and 3 bases for J; bases not matched to a gene: 3. This CDR3 has 15 amino acids. Germline V gives CDR1 MDHEN, CDR2 SYDVKM. CDR3 coding DNA: TGTGCCAGCAGTTTAAGCAGGGGGCTTGGAAACACCATATATTTT. Its protein is CASSLSRGLGNTIYF.

The V and J genes are TRBV28 and TRBJ1-5; 7 bases line up with TRBD1. Trimming at V came to 4 bases and at J to 1 base, leaving 4 bases not matched to a gene. The CDR3 is 15 amino acids. From germline, CDR1 is MDHEN and CDR2 SYDVKM. As DNA, the CDR3 is TGTGCCAGCAGTTGGACAGGAGAGAGCAATCAGCCCCAGCATTTT. Its translation: CASSWTGESNQPQHF.

J is TRBJ1-2 and V is TRBV28; TRBD1 agrees at 7 bases. Germline V gene lookup returns CDR1 MDHEN and CDR2 SYDVKM. CDR3 length: 14 amino acids. V dropped 8 bases and J dropped 1; count of bases not matched to a gene: 7. CDR3 sequence: CASASGGNNYGYTF. The CDR3 bases are TGTGCCAGCGCCTCAGGGGGGAATAACTATGGCTACACCTTC.

The CDR3 region is CASSLGGQGNYGYTF. As DNA, the CDR3 is TGTGCCAGCAGCTTGGGGGGGCAGGGCAACTATGGCTACACCTTC. The chain links TRBV5-4 to TRBJ1-2; D might be TRBD1 (6 bases). Germline loops: CDR1 SGHNT, CDR2 YYREEE (reference sequence). The CDR3 runs to 15 residues. V was clipped by 0 bases and J by 2 bases, with 11 bases between them.

The rearrangement links TRBV27 to TRBJ1-1; D possibly corresponds to TRBD1 (5 bases). This CDR3 is built from 15 residues. The V and J ends lost 1 base and 2 bases respectively, with 11 bases between them. Germline values: CDR1 MNHEY, CDR2 SMNVEV (reference sequence). The CDR3 DNA reads as TGTGCCAGCAGTTTATTCCAGGGAATCAACACTGAAGCTTTCTTT. Residues: CASSLFQGINTEAFF.

The V and J genes are TRBV5-1 and TRBJ1-3; TRBD1 might be the D (6 bases). The CDR3 runs 16 residues. Germline values: CDR1 SGHRS, CDR2 YFSETQ. Trimming removed 4 bases from V and 4 bases from J, with 18 bases in between. The CDR3 nucleotides read TGCGCCAGCAGCCGGATACCCCCAGGGGAGGGAAACACCATATATTTT. This translates into CASSRIPPGEGNTIYF.

This clone is a singleton in its sample. The rearrangement links TRBV7-9 to TRBJ2-1; perhaps TRBD1 as D (6 bases). CDR3 length: 13 amino acids. CDR1 and CDR2 (germline): SEHNR, FQNEAQ (reference sequence). Trimming pared 5 bases from V and 8 bases from J, leaving 13 bases between. Here the CDR3 DNA reads TGTGCCAGCAGCACAGACAGGACTTATGAGCAGTTCTTC. This sequence encodes CASSTDRTYEQFF.

The chain combines TRBV21-1 with TRBJ1-4; the table's D call, TRBD1, has no DNA check behind it. TRBV21-1 constitutes a pseudogene. This CDR3 has 11 residues. The DNA of the CDR3 is TGTGCCAAATGTCCAAATGAAAAACTGTTTTTT. Its protein product is CAKCPNEKLFF.

The chain uses TRBV19 and TRBJ1-1; TRBD1 agrees at 10 bases. J lost 5 bases, V lost 6 bases, and 6 bases had no gene match. The CDR3 consists of 14 residues. From germline, CDR1 is LNHDA and CDR2 SQIVND (reference sequence). The CDR3 sequence is CASRSGQGKTEAFF. In nucleotides, the CDR3 is TGTGCCAGTAGGTCGGGACAGGGGAAGACTGAAGCTTTCTTT.

This chain connects TRBV3-1 (or the pseudogene TRBV3-2) to TRBJ2-2; 14 bases align to TRBD2. CDR1 LGHDT and CDR2 YNNKEL come from the germline V gene (reference sequence). Unmatched junction bases numbered 14, after V lost 4 bases and J lost 7 bases. This CDR3 has 19 residues. CDR3 bases: TGTGCCAGCAGCCCACTAGGACTAGCGGGAGGTTCATTCAACGGGGAGCTGTTTTTT. Translated, it gives CASSPLGLAGGSFNGELFF.

The chain uses TRBV18 and TRBJ2-7, with a tentative D call TRBD2 (5 bases). Germline values: CDR1 KGHSH, CDR2 LQKENI. The CDR3 covers 14 residues. V lost 2 bases, J lost 2 bases, and 10 bases lay in between. As DNA, the CDR3 is TGTGCCAGCTCACCAGGAGCGGTTACCTACGAGCAGTACTTC. This sequence encodes CASSPGAVTYEQYF.

The chain has TRBV28 and TRBJ1-4; perhaps TRBD1 as D (6 bases). This CDR3 comprises 15 residues. In germline, CDR1 is MDHEN, CDR2 SYDVKM. With 5 bases removed from V and 8 bases from J, the gap between germline ends came to 18 bases. CDR3 nucleotide sequence: TGTGCCAGCAGTCTTCGGGGGGGCTCGGAGGAAAAACTGTTTTTT. Residues: CASSLRGGSEEKLFF.

The rearrangement links TRBV18 to TRBJ2-3, with 10 bases lining up with TRBD1. Germline CDR1 reads KGHSH; CDR2 reads LQKENI. The CDR3 is 16 residues long. V gave up 4 bases and J gave up 3 bases; unmatched junction bases: 7. CDR3: CASSRDGTGVTDTQYF. The CDR3 DNA reads TGTGCCAGCTCACGGGACGGGACAGGGGTAACAGATACGCAGTATTTT.

This sequence joins TRBV28 and TRBJ1-2, with D perhaps matching TRBD1 (6 bases). From germline, CDR1 is MDHEN and CDR2 SYDVKM. CDR3 length: 16 residues. V was shortened by 1 base and J by 4 bases, with 16 bases between the two germline ends. CDR3 in DNA: TGTGCCAGCAGTTTATCCACAGGGCGCGTCGGCTATGGCTACACCTTC. Translating gives CASSLSTGRVGYGYTF.

The rearrangement links TRBV4-2 to TRBJ2-1; TRBD2 is a possible D gene (5 bases). CDR3 size: 16 residues. V dropped 0 bases and J dropped 4 bases, with 13 bases sitting between them. Germline V gives CDR1 LGHNA, CDR2 YNFKEQ. This CDR3 reads CASSQDKGVPYNEQFF. For the CDR3, the DNA is TGTGCCAGCAGCCAAGATAAGGGAGTCCCTTACAATGAGCAGTTCTTC.

The chain combines TRBV27 with TRBJ1-2, with 7 bases lining up with TRBD1. Germline trimming cut 0 bases from V and 5 bases from J; bases unmatched to any gene: 6. CDR1 and CDR2 from the germline V gene are MNHEY and SMNVEV (reference sequence). The CDR3 covers 15 residues. The chain's CDR3 is CASSLSYRGRYGYTF. In DNA form, the CDR3 reads TGTGCCAGCAGTTTATCCTACAGGGGAAGATATGGCTACACCTTC.

The V call is TRBV18, the J call TRBJ1-1, with 9 bases aligning to TRBD1. Germline assignment: CDR1 KGHSH and CDR2 LQKENI. CDR3 length: 15 residues. The V segment lost 4 bases and the J segment 7 bases; nucleotides outside the gene matches: 10. Here the CDR3 reads CASSHGQGRFSEAFF. In DNA, the CDR3 is TGTGCCAGCTCACACGGACAGGGGCGCTTCAGTGAAGCTTTCTTT.

This chain joins TRBV24-1 and TRBJ2-1; 11 nucleotides agree with TRBD1. J was trimmed by 10 bases and V by 4 bases; bases with no gene match: 8. This CDR3 spans 15 amino acids. Germline CDR1 and CDR2: KGHDR and SFDVKD. CDR3 sequence (DNA): TGTGCCACCAGTGACCCCAGGGACAGGGGGTGGGAGCAGTTCTTC. This encodes CATSDPRDRGWEQFF.

A single count supports this clone. V and J are TRBV23-1 and TRBJ2-2; 8 bases fit TRBD1. TRBV23-1 is filed as an ORF, its function uncertain. The CDR3 is 16 residues long. V shed 1 base, J shed 5 bases, and the junction held 6 bases outside the gene matches. For the CDR3, the DNA is TGCGCCAGCAGTCAATTCGGACAGGGCCGGACCGGGGAGCTGTTTTTT. Its translation is CASSQFGQGRTGELFF.

This clone has only one observation. V is TRBV19 and J is TRBJ1-5; no definite D call. V was trimmed by 7 bases and J by 0 bases, leaving 19 bases between them. The germline gives CDR1 LNHDA, CDR2 SQIVND (reference sequence). The CDR3 contains 17 residues. DNA for the CDR3: TGTGCCAGTAAAAAACTCGTGGAGGGATATAGCAATCAGCCCCAGCATTTT. Its protein product is CASKKLVEGYSNQPQHF.

The genes are TRBV19 and TRBJ1-1, with TRBD1 as a possible D gene (6 bases). This CDR3 comprises 12 residues. The V end was cut by 10 bases, the J end by 4 bases, with 13 bases between. Germline V gene data show CDR1 as LNHDA and CDR2 as SQIVND (reference sequence). The CDR3 protein is CATRRGATEAFF. The CDR3, as DNA: TGTGCCACTCGTCGGGGGGCCACTGAAGCTTTCTTT.

The V gene is TRBV2, the J gene TRBJ1-5; 8 nucleotides align to TRBD1. The V gene end was trimmed by 6 bases and the J gene end by 2 bases; junction bases not matched to a gene: 3. Looked up from germline, CDR1 is SNHLY and CDR2 is FYNNEI. The CDR3 runs 14 residues. CDR3 sequence: CASSPTGGNQPQHF. CDR3 nucleotide sequence: TGTGCCAGCAGCCCGACAGGGGGCAATCAGCCCCAGCATTTT.

The rearrangement joins TRBV19 to TRBJ2-7; 8 nucleotides match TRBD2. Germline CDR1 and CDR2: LNHDA and SQIVND (reference sequence). The V segment lost 3 bases and the J segment 0 bases; nucleotides outside the gene matches: 4. This CDR3 is 15 amino acids long. CDR3: CASSIFSGNSYEQYF. CDR3 DNA: TGTGCCAGTAGTATCTTTAGCGGGAACTCCTACGAGCAGTACTTC.

J is TRBJ1-2 and V is TRBV30, with a tentative D call TRBD1 (5 bases). The germline V and J ends were trimmed by 5 bases and 8 bases, with 15 bases remaining between them. The CDR3 contains 12 residues. Germline CDR1 GTSNPN, CDR2 SVGIG (reference sequence). The CDR3 bases are TGTGCCTGGTGGGGCCCAAGGCAGGGCTACACCTTC. Translating it yields CAWWGPRQGYTF.

A single count supports this clone. The chain is built from TRBV12-3 or TRBV12-4 and TRBJ1-1; no reliable D call. This CDR3 region has 13 residues. Between the trimmed V and J ends, which lost 1 base and 6 bases, there was a span of 9 bases. The CDR3 loop is CASSLVGQAEAFF. CDR3 nucleotides: TGTGCCAGCAGTTTAGTTGGGCAGGCTGAAGCTTTCTTT.

V and J are TRBV24-1 and TRBJ2-3; 10 positions agree with TRBD2. Germline CDR1 is KGHDR and CDR2 is SFDVKD. The CDR3 sequence is 15 residues long. Trimming cost V 3 bases and J 4 bases; bases outside gene matches: 3. The CDR3 is CATSDPSGSADTQYF. In DNA, the CDR3 is TGTGCCACCAGTGATCCTAGCGGGAGTGCAGATACGCAGTATTTT.

The V gene is TRBV5-4, the J gene TRBJ2-7; 7 bases are a match to TRBD1. Germline loops: CDR1 SGHNT, CDR2 YYREEE (reference sequence). The trim removed 3 bases at V and 3 bases at J, leaving 12 bases unmatched. The CDR3 is made up of 16 amino acids. The CDR3 DNA follows: TGTGCCAGCAGCTCGCCCAGGGGGACAGACAACTACGAGCAGTACTTC. It specifies CASSSPRGTDNYEQYF.

About this clone itself: Relative to the germline gene, one junction end is altered; a read error may explain this. The chain employs TRBV29-1 and TRBJ2-7; tentative D call: TRBD2 (7 bases). Germline V gene data show CDR1 as SQVTM and CDR2 as ANQGSEA. The CDR3 length is 11 residues. CDR3 DNA: TGCAGCGTCTGGGAGGGGGGCAGGGGAGACTTC. Protein sequence: CSVWEGGRGDF.

The V call is TRBV7-2, the J call TRBJ1-6; D is uncertain. This CDR3 is built from 14 residues. Deletions cut 0 bases from V and 6 bases from J, with 6 bases between. CDR1 SGHTA and CDR2 FQGNSA come from the germline V gene. CDR3 nucleotide sequence: TGTGCCAGCAGCTTAGCTCGCAGTAATTCACCCCTCCACTTT. Translating gives CASSLARSNSPLHF.